These T cell receptor beta chains were read from a single sample in a study of CD8 T cells in ankylosing spondylitis. TCRdb re-derived calls from the 5' RACE reads in MiXCR, one entry per CDR3 protein. Of 500,000 to 550,000 distinct CDR3 sequences detected, roughly 12% appear once; the ten largest clones hold around 7%. The sequenced material came from blood, either unsorted or a sorted T cell fraction (not recorded which). The receptors were gathered from a male donor with ankylosing spondylitis. Each CDR3 is given with its conserved first and last residue. Each record gives: V gene, CDR3 protein.

>TRBV20-1
CSAREFQTQYF
>TRBV12-3/TRBV12-4
CASSRQGGLYEQYF
>TRBV2
CASSLDTTEAFF
>TRBV15
CATSIISGDLNTEAFF
>TRBV20-1
CSATVNKYEQYF
>TRBV9
CASSEGPQRGNTIYF
>TRBV5-6
CASSFHRAGGMQPQHF
>TRBV24-1
CATSDSLRVNTGELFF
>TRBV27
CASSRTVNYEQYF
>TRBV7-2
CASSRAHNTDTQYF
>TRBV7-9
CASSLMDSPNYGYTF
>TRBV27
CASSRQGAPGNTIYF
>TRBV3-1
CASSQAPGELFF
>TRBV12-3/TRBV12-4
CASSPLRRVAPEQFF
>TRBV3-1
CASSPTGAAGGPRTGELFF
>TRBV5-1
CASAEAGGPDTQYF
>TRBV27
CASSPRTSRDTQYF
>TRBV2
CASRAEEETQYF
>TRBV20-1
CSARTGGETQYF
>TRBV2
CASTGLAGVVDTQYF